This TCR beta chain was sequenced for a study of beta chain features in type 1 diabetes listed by TCRdb under 2018. For context, the study as a whole: No differences in mean age, gender distribution, total cell number or subset yield were found between patients and healthy donors. A total of approximately 99,000,000 sorted cells were examined across all samples, and RNA yield correlated strongly with the number of cells per subset. The study compared the TCRB repertoires of sorted circulating CD4+ T cell subsets in recently diagnosed type 1 diabetes patients with those in matched healthy donors. Naive and central memory subsets were obtained from all 30 or so donors, but regulatory and stem cell-like memory subsets were isolated from only 8 patients and roughly eight healthy donors.

The entire isolated RNA was reverse transcribed using the High Capacity cDNA Reverse Transcription Kit, and thus expressed TCRB transcripts were sequenced. Deep immunoSEQ sequencing was applied to naive, central memory and regulatory T cell samples, giving an average of about 3.6 million total reads per sample. After sorted cells were lysed in RLT buffer, RNA was extracted with DNase-treated RNeasy Micro or Mini kits, with the choice depending on cell number. To prevent cross-contamination, each cell subset was processed individually, whereas patient and healthy donor samples were processed jointly. The immunoSEQ multiplex PCR was used to amplify TCRB sequences from cDNA, yielding 87-bp fragments that span the CDR3 region. The amplicons were sequenced using the Illumina HiSeq platform. The original pipeline was this. PCR bias was computationally corrected using synthetic template baselines, reads within Hamming distance 2 were collapsed, and singletons that could not be merged were discarded. Reads were aligned to IMGT to assign V, D and J genes, CDR3 length, and insertions or deletions at six rearrangement sites. Within each subset, clonotype counts were normalized to sorted cell number, and only after that were true diversity and Gini coefficients computed with the tcR R package. Repertoire sharing was quantified using the overlap coefficient calculated on TCRB nucleotide sequences. TCRdb stores this immuneACCESS table with in-frame sequences only. Part of the clones is absent; in the studies checked, under half of the shortfall reflects unresolved V genes, and no reason is known for the rest. V and J calls and clone size are as listed in that table; D and trimming were resolved from the DNA. In this sample the table shows 150,000 to 190,000 clones, approximately 10% of which occur a single time. The ten largest clones capture more than 0.4% of the sample.

Findings and caveats that apply to the study as a whole: Shorter templates might have been favored by PCR, but patient and control samples were amplified and corrected together, so both groups would have been affected equally by any skew. Because cDNA was sequenced instead of genomic DNA, activated cells with high expression could be over-represented, although the groups did not differ in activation or CD3 levels. Type 1 diabetes patients showed a moderate but significant shortening of TCRB CDR3 length in all four CD4+ subsets. Only small numbers of individuals were included in the HLA sub-analyses, which left unresolved whether HLA type had any influence on TCRB rearrangement. Naive, central memory and regulatory TCRB repertoires appeared more similar among patients than among healthy donors. Patients with type 1 diabetes made fewer insertions and deleted more nucleotides at VDJ recombination sites, implying thymic rearrangement abnormalities.

V gives up 8 bases and J gives up 4 bases, and the segment between their germline ends measures 12 bases. The CDR3 measures 13 amino acids from cysteine to phenylalanine. This entry keeps only the CDR3 DNA: 39 bases, framed from base 1. CDR1 and CDR2 are read off the germline V gene (reference sequence) as LNHDA and SQIVND. Each donor gave one peripheral blood draw, averaging approximately 0.12 L, which was collected into heparinised tubes. A BD FACSAria II was used to sort naive, central memory, regulatory and stem cell-like memory CD4+ T cells with a panel that included CD45RO, CCR7, CD25, CD127, CD95 and CD27. All sorted populations exceeded 98% purity. Right away, PBMCs were isolated by Lymphoprep density gradient centrifugation and were stained directly, with no culture step. So that batch effects would be minimized, each experiment stained and sorted samples in pairs, pairing one healthy donor with one patient.

This clone was observed a handful of times. The specificity of this receptor is unknown. No much larger clone is present one base from it, and per-base qualities are unavailable. This clonotype originated in a man under 40 with type 1 diabetes. The chain was built from TRBV19 and TRBJ2-1; the D region possibly corresponds to TRBD1 (6 bases align). Sequences were obtained from central memory CD4+ T cells from blood. The nucleotides are TGTGCCAGTGCCGGACAGCGGTACAATGAGCAGTTCTTC. This yields the protein CASAGQRYNEQFF.